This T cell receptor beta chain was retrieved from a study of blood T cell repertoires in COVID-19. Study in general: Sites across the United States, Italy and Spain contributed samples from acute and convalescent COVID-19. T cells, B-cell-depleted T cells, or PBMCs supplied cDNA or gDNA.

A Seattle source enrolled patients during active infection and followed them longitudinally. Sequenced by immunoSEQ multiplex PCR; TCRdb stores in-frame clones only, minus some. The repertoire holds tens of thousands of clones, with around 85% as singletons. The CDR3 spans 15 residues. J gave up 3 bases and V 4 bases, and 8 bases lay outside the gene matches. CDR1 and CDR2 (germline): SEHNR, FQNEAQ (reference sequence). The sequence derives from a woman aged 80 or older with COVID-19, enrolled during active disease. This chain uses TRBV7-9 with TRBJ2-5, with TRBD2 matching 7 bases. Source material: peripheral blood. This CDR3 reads CASSSPSAGEETQYF. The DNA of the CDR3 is TGTGCCAGCAGCTCGCCGAGTGCGGGGGAAGAGACCCAGTACTTC.